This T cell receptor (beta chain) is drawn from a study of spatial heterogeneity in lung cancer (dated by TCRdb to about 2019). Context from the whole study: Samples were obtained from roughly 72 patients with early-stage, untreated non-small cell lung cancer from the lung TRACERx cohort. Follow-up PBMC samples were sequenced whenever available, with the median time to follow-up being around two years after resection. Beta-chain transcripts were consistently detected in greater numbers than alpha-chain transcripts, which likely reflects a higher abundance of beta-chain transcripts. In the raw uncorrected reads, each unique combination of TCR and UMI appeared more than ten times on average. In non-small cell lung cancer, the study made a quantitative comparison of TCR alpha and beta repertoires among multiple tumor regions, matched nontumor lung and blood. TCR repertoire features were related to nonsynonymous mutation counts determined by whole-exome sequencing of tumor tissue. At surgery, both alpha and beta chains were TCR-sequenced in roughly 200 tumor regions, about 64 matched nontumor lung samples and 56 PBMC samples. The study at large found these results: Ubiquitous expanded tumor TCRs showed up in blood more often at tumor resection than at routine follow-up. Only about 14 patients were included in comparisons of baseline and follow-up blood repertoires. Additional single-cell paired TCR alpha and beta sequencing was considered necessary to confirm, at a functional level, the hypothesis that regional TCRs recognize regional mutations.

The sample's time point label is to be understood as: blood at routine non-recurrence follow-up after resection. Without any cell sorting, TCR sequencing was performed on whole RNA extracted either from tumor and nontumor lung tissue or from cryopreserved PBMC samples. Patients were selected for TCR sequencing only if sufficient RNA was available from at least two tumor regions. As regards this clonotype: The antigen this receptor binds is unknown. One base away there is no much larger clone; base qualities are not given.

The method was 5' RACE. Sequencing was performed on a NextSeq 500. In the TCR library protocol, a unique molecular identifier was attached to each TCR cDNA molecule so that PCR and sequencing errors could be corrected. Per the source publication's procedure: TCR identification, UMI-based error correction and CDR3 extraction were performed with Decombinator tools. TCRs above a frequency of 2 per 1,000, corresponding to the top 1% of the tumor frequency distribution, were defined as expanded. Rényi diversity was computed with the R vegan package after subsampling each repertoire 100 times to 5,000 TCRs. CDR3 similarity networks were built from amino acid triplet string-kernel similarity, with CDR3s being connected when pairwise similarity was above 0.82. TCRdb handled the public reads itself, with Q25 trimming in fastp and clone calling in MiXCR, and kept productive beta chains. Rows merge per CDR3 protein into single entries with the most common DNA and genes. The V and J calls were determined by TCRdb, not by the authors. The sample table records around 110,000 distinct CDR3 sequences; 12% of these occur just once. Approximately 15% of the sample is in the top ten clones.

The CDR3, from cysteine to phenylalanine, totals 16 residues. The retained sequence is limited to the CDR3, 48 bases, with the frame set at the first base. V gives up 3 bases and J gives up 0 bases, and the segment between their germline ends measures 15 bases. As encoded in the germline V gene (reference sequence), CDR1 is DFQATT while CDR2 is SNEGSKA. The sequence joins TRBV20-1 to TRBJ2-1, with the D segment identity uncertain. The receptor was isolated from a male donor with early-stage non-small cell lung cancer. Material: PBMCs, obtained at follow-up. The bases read TGCAGTGCTAGGGGCCTATTCGCGAGCTCCTACAATGAGCAGTTCTTC. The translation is CSARGLFASSYNEQFF.